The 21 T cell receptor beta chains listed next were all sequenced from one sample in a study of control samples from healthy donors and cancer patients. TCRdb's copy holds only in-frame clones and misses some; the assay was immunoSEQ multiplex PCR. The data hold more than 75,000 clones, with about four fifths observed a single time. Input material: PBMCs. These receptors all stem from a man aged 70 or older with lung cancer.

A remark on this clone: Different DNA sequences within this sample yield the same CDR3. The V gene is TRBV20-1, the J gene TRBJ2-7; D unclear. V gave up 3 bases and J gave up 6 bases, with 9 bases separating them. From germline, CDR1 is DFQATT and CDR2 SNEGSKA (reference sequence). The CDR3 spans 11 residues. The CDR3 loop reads CSARADAEQYF. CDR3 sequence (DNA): TGCAGTGCTAGGGCCGACGCCGAGCAGTACTTC.

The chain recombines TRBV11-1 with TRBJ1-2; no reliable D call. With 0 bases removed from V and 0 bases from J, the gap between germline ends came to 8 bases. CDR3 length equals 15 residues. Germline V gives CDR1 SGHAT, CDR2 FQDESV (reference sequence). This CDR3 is CASSLAGGTNYGYTF. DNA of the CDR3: TGTGCCAGCAGCTTAGCAGGCGGCACTAACTATGGCTACACCTTC.

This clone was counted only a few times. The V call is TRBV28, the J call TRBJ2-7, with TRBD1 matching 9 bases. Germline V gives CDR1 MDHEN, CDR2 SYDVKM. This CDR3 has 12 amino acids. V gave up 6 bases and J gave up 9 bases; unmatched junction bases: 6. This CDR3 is CASSLDRGGQYF. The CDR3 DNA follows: TGTGCCAGCAGCTTGGACAGGGGTGGGCAGTACTTC.

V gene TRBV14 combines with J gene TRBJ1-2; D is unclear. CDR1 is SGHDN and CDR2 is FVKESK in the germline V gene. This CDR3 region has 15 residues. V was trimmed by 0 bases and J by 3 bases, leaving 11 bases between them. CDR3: CASSQDPVRDYGYTF. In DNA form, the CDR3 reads TGTGCCAGCAGCCAAGACCCGGTCAGAGACTATGGCTACACCTTC. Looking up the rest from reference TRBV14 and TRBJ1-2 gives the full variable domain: EAGVTQFPSHSVIEKGQTVTLRCDPISGHDNLYWYRRVMGKEIKFLLHFVKESKQDESGMPNNRFLAERTGGTYSTLKVQPAELEDSGVYFCASSQDPVRDYGYTFGSGTRLTVV.

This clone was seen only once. This CDR3 is CASSLAGGAGYTF. The CDR3 DNA follows: TGTGCCAGCAGCTTAGCAGGGGGCGCTGGCTACACCTTC. V and J are TRBV7-9 and TRBJ1-2; 7 nucleotides match TRBD1. In germline, CDR1 is SEHNR, CDR2 FQNEAQ (reference sequence). The CDR3 totals 13 residues. V gave up 0 bases and J gave up 7 bases; unmatched junction bases: 2.

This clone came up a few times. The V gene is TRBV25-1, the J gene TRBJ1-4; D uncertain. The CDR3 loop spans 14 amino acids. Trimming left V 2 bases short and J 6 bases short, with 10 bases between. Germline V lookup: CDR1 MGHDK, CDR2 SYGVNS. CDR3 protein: CASSEREGDEKLFF. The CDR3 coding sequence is TGTGCCAGCAGTGAACGGGAGGGTGATGAAAAACTGTTTTTT. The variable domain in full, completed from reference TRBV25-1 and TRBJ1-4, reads EADIYQTPRYLVIGTGKKITLECSQTMGHDKMYWYQQDPGMELHLIHYSYGVNSTEKGDLSSESTVSRIRTEHFPLTLESARPSHTSQYLCASSEREGDEKLFFGSGTQLSVL.

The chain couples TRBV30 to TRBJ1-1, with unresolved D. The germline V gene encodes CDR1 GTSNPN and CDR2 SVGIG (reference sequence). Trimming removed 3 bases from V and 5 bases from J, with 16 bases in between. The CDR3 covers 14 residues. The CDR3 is CAWRQNKVGTEAFF. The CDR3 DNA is TGTGCCTGGAGACAAAACAAAGTGGGGACTGAAGCTTTCTTT.

In DNA form, the CDR3 reads TGTGCCAGTGACAGAAAACATAGCAATCAGCCCCAGCATTTT. It specifies CASDRKHSNQPQHF. This rearrangement joins TRBV6-5 to TRBJ1-5; possible D gene TRBD1, 5 bases. Between the trimmed V and J ends, which lost 9 bases and 0 bases, there was a span of 12 bases. This CDR3 contains 14 residues. Germline-derived CDR1 and CDR2 are MNHEY and SVGAGI.

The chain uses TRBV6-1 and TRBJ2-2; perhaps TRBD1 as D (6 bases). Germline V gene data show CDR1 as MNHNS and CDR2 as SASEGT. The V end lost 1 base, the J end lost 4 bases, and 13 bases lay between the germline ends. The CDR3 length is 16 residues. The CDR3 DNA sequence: TGTGCCAGCAGTGAAGATAGGGGGTCGCTCACCGGGGAGCTGTTTTTT. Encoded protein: CASSEDRGSLTGELFF.

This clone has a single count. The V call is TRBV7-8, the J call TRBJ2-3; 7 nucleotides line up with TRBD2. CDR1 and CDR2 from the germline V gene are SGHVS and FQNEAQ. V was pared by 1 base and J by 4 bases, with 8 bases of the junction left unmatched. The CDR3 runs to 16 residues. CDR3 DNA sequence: TGTGCCAGCAGCTTAGGGTGGGGGGGATTTGCAGATACGCAGTATTTT. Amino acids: CASSLGWGGFADTQYF.

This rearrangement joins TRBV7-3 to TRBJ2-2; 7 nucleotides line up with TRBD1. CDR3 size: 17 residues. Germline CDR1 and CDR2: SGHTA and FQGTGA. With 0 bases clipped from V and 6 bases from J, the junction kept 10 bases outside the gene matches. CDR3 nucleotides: TGTGCCAGCAGCTTAACTAGATCAGGGGGATCAGCCGGGGAGCTGTTTTTT. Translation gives CASSLTRSGGSAGELFF. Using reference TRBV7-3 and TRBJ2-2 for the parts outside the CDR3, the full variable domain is GAGVSQTPSNKVTEKGKYVELRCDPISGHTALYWYRQSLGQGPEFLIYFQGTGAADDSGLPNDRFFAVRPEGSVSTLKIQRTERGDSAVYLCASSLTRSGGSAGELFFGEGSRLTVL.

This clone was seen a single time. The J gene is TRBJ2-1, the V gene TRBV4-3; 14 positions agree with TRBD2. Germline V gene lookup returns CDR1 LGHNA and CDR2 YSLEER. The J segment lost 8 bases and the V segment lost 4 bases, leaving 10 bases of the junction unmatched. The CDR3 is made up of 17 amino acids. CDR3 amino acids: CASSRAGLAGGLDEQFF. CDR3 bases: TGCGCCAGCAGCCGAGCTGGACTAGCGGGGGGCCTAGATGAGCAGTTCTTC.

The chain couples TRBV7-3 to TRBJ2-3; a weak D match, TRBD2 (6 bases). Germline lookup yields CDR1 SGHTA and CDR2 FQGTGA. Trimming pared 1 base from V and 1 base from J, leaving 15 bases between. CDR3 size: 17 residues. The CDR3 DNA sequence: TGTGCCAGCAGCTTAAGGGCGGCGTGGAGGGGCACAGATACGCAGTATTTT. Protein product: CASSLRAAWRGTDTQYF.

CDR3 DNA sequence: TGTGCCAGCAGCCTGGGGGGGGCCTTATACGAGCAGTACTTC. This codes for CASSLGGALYEQYF. V and J are TRBV5-6 and TRBJ2-7, with TRBD2 as a possible D gene (7 bases). V lost 4 bases and J lost 4, with 15 bases in between. This CDR3 comprises 14 residues. Germline V gene lookup returns CDR1 SGHDT and CDR2 YYEEEE.

CDR3 in DNA: TGTGCCAGCAGCTCATCTACAGGGGATGACGGCTACACCTTC. Translating it yields CASSSSTGDDGYTF. The V gene is TRBV7-8, the J gene TRBJ1-2, with 7 bases fitting TRBD1. V shed 4 bases and J 8 bases; nucleotides not matched to a gene: 10. The CDR3 is 14 amino acids. CDR1 is SGHVS, CDR2 FQNEAQ, per germline.

The CDR3 DNA follows: TGTGCCAGCTCACCAATGGCCACTGAAGCTTTCTTT. As protein: CASSPMATEAFF. The J gene is TRBJ1-1, the V gene TRBV18, with D uncertain. CDR1 and CDR2 from the germline V gene are KGHSH and LQKENI. The CDR3 covers 12 residues. V was shortened by 2 bases and J by 4 bases, with 5 bases between the two germline ends.

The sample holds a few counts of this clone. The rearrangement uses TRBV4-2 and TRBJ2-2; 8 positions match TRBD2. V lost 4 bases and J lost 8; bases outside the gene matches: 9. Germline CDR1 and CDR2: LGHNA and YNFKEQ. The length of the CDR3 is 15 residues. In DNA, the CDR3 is TGTGCCAGCAGCCTAAGCGGGACTAGAGGAGGGGAGCTGTTTTTT. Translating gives CASSLSGTRGGELFF.

CDR3 protein: CATSDFSGGRPPSTDTQYF. CDR3 bases: TGTGCCACCAGTGATTTTAGCGGGGGTCGACCGCCTAGCACAGATACGCAGTATTTT. The V and J genes are TRBV24-1 and TRBJ2-3, with 9 positions matching TRBD2. This CDR3 comprises 19 residues. J lost 0 bases, V lost 1 base, and 10 bases had no gene match. Per germline, CDR1 KGHDR and CDR2 SFDVKD.

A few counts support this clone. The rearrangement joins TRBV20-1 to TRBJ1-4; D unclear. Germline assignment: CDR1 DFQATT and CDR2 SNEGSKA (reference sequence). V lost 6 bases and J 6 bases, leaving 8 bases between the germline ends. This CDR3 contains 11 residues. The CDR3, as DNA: TGCAGTGCCACGCCTGATGAAAAACTGTTTTTT. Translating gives CSATPDEKLFF.

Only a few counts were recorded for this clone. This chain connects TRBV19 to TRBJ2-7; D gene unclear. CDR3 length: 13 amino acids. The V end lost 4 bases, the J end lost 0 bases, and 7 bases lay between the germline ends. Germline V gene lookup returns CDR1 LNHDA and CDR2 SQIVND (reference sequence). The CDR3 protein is CASSTEASYEQYF. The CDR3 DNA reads TGTGCCAGTAGTACGGAAGCCTCCTACGAGCAGTACTTC.

CDR3 nucleotide sequence: TGTGCCAGCAGCCTCCTGAAAGTACGAGTAGGCTTCGGAATCTACGAGCAGTACTTC. This encodes CASSLLKVRVGFGIYEQYF. This sequence joins TRBV3-1 (or the pseudogene TRBV3-2) and TRBJ2-7; no firm D call. Per germline, CDR1 LGHDT and CDR2 YNNKEL (reference sequence). The ends were cut back, 4 bases at V and 3 bases at J, with 28 bases in the middle. The CDR3 covers 19 residues.